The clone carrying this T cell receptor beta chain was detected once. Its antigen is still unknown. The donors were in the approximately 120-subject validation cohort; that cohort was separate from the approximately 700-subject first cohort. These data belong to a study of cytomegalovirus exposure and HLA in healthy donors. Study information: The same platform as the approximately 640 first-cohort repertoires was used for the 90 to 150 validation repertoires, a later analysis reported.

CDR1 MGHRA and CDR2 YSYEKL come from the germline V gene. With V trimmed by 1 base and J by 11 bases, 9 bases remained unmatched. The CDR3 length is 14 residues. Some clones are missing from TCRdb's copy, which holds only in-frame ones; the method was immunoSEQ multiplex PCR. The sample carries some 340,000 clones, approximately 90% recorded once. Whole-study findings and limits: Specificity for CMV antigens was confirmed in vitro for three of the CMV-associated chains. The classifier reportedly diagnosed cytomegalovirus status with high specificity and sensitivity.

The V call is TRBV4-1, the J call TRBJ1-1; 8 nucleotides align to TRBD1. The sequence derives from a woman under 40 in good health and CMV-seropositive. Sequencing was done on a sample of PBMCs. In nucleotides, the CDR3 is TGCGCCAGCAGCCAAGTTCAGGGGGCAGTCTGGGCTTTCTTT. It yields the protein CASSQVQGAVWAFF.